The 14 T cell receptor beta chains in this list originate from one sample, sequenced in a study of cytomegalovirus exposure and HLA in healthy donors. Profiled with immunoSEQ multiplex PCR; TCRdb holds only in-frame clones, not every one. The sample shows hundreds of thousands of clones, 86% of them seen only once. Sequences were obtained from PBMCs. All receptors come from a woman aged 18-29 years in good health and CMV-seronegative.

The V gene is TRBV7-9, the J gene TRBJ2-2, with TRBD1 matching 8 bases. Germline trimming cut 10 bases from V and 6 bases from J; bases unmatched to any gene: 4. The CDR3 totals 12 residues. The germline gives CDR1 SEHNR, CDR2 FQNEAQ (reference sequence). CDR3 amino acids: CATHRGSGELFF. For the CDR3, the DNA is TGTGCCACACACAGGGGGTCCGGGGAGCTGTTTTTT.

For the CDR3, the DNA is TGCGCCAGCAGTGAATTTCCGATTGGAGCAGATACGCAGTATTTT. Residues: CASSEFPIGADTQYF. The chain links TRBV10-1 to TRBJ2-3, with D hard to call. The V gene's germline CDR1 is WNHNN and CDR2 SYGVQD (reference sequence). The CDR3 loop spans 15 amino acids. Deletions cut 3 bases from V and 4 bases from J, with 14 bases between.

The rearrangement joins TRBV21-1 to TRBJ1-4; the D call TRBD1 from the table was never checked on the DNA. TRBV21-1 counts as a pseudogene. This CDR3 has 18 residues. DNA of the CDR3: TGTGCCAGCAGCAAAGGAGACAGGGGGCGAGCAACTAATGAAAAACTGTTTTTT. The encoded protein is CASSKGDRGRATNEKLFF.

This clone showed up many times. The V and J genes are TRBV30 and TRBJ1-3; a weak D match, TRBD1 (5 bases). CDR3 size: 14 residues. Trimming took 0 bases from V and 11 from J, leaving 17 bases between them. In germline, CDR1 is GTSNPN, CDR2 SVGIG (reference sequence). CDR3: CAWSVQQGVRSIYF. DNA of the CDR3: TGTGCCTGGAGTGTACAGCAGGGTGTACGTTCCATATATTTT.

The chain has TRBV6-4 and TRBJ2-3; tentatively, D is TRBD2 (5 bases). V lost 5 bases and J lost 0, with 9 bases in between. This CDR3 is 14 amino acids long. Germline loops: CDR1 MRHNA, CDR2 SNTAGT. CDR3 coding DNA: TGTGCCAGCAGTTCTAGCAGTAGCACAGATACGCAGTATTTT. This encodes CASSSSSSTDTQYF.

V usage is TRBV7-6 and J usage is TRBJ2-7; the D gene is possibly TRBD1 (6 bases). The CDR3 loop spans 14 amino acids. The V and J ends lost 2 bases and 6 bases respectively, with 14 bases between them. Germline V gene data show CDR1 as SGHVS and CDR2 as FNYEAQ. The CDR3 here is CASSLSGDIGEQYF. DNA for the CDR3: TGTGCCAGCAGCTTATCTGGGGACATAGGCGAGCAGTACTTC.

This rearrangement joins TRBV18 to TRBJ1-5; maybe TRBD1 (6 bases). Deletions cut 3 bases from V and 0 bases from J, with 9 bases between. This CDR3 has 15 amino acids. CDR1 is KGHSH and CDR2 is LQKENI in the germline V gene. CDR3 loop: CASSPGQNSNQPQHF. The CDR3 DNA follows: TGTGCCAGCTCACCGGGACAAAATAGCAATCAGCCCCAGCATTTT.

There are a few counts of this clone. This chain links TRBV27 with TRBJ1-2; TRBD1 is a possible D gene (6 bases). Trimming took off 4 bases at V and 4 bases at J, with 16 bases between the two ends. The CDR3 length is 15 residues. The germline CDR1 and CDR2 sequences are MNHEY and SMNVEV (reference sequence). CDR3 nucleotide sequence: TGTGCCAGCAGTTCCCACGACAGGAGCATCTATGGCTACACCTTC. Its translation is CASSSHDRSIYGYTF.

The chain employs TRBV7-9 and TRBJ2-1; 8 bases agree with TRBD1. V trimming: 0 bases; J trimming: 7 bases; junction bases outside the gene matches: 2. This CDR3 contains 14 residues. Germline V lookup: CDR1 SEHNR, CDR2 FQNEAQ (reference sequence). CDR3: CASSLADRANEQFF. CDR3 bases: TGTGCCAGCAGCTTAGCGGACAGGGCGAATGAGCAGTTCTTC.

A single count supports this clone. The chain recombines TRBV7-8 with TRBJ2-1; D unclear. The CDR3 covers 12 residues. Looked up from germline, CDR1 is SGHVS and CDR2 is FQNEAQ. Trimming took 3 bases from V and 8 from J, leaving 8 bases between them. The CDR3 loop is CASSLIEDEQFF. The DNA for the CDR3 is TGTGCCAGCAGCTTGATCGAGGATGAGCAGTTCTTC. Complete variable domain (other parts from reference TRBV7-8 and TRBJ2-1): GAGVSQSPRYKVAKRGQDVALRCDPISGHVSLFWYQQALGQGPEFLTYFQNEAQLDKSGLPSDRFFAERPEGSVSTLKIQRTQQEDSAVYLCASSLIEDEQFFGPGTRLTVL.

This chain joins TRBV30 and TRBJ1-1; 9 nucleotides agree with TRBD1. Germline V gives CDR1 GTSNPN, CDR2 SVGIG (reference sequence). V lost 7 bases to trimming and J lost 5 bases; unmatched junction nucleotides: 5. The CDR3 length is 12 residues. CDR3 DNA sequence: TGTGCCTTCTCCGGACAGGGGACTGAAGCTTTCTTT. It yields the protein CAFSGQGTEAFF.

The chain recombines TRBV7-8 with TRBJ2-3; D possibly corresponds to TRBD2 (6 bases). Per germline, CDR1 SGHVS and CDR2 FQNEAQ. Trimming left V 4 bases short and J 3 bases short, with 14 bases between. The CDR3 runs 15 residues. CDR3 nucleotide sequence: TGTGCCAGCAGCTCCGTCCCCGCGGGAACAGATACGCAGTATTTT. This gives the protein CASSSVPAGTDTQYF.

The CDR3 region has the DNA TGCGCCAGCAGCCTCGAGGGAGGGGGGGGCACAGATACGCAGTATTTT. This gives the protein CASSLEGGGGTDTQYF. V and J are TRBV4-1 and TRBJ2-3; tentatively, D is TRBD2 (7 bases). Germline values: CDR1 MGHRA, CDR2 YSYEKL. The CDR3 totals 16 residues. V lost 4 bases, J lost 1 base, and 15 bases lay in between.

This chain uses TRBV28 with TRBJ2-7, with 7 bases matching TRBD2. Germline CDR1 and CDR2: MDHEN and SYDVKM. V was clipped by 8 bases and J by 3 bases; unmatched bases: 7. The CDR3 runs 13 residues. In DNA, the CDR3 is TGTGCCAGCGTAGGGCTAGCGGACTACGAGCAGTACTTC. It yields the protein CASVGLADYEQYF.